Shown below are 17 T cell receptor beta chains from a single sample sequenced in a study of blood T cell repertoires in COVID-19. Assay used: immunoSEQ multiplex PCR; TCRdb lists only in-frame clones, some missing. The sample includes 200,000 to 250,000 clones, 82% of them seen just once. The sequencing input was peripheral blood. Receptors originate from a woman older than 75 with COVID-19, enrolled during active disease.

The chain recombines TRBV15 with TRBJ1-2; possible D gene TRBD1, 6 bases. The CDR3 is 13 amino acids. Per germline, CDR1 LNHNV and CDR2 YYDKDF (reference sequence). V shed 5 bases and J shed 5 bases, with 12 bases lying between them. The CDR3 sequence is CATSSQGWYGYTF. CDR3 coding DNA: TGTGCCACCAGCTCACAGGGATGGTATGGCTACACCTTC.

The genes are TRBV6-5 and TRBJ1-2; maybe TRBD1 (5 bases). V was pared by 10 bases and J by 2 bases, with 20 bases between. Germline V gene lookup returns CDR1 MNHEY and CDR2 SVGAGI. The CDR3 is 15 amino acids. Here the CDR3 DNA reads TGTGCCACCCTTGAGGCAGGGCGGCACAACTATGGCTACACCTTC. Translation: CATLEAGRHNYGYTF.

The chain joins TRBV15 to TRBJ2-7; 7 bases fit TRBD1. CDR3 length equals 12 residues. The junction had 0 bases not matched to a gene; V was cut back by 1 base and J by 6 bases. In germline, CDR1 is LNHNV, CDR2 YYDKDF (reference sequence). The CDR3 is CATSRAGGEQYF. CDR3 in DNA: TGTGCCACCAGCAGAGCAGGGGGCGAGCAGTACTTC.

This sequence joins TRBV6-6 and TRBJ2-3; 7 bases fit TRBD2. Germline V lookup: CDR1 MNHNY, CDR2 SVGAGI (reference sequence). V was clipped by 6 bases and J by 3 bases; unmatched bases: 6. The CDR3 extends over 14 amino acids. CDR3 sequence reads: CASSRPGGTDTQYF. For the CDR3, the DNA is TGTGCCAGCAGCCGCCCCGGGGGGACAGATACGCAGTATTTT.

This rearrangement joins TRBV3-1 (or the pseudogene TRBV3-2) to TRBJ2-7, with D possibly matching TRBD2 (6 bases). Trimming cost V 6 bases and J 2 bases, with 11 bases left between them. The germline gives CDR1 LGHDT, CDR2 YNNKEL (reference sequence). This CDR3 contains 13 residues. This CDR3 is CASSLAAAYEQYF. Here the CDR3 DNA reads TGTGCCAGCAGTTTAGCGGCAGCCTACGAGCAGTACTTC.

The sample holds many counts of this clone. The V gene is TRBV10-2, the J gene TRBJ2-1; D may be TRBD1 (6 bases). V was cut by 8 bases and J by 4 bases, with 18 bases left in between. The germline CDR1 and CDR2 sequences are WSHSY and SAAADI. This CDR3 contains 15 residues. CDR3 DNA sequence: TGCGCCAGCGCTGCTGGGGGCGCCGAATACAATGAGCAGTTCTTC. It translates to CASAAGGAEYNEQFF.

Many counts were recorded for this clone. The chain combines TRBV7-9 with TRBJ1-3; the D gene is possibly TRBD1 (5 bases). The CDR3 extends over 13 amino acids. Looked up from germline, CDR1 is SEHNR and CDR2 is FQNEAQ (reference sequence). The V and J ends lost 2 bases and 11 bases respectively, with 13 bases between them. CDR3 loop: CASSLSGGNAIYF. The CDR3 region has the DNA TGTGCCAGCAGCTTATCGGGGGGGAACGCCATATATTTT.

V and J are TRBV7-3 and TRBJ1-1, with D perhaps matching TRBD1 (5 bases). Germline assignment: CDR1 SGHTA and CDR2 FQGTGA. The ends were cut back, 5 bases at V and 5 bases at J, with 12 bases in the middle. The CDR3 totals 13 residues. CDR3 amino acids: CASSITTATEAFF. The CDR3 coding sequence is TGTGCCAGCAGCATCACGACAGCGACTGAAGCTTTCTTT.

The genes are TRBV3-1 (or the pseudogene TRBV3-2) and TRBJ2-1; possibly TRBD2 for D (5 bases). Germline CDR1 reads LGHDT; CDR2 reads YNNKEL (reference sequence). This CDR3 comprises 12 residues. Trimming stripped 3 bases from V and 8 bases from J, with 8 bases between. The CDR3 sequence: CASSHSGDEQFF. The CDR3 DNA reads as TGTGCCAGCAGCCATTCCGGGGATGAGCAGTTCTTC.

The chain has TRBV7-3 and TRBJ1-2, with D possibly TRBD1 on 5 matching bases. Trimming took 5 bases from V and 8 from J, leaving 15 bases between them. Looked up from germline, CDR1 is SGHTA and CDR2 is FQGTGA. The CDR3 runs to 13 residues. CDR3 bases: TGTGCCAGCAGCCAGACGGGGGTTTACGGCTACACCTTC. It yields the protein CASSQTGVYGYTF.

DNA of the CDR3: TGTGCCAGCAGTTTAGGTGGACAGGGGAATGAAAAACTGTTTTTT. It codes for CASSLGGQGNEKLFF. This sequence joins TRBV28 and TRBJ1-4; TRBD1 matches 9 bases. After removal of 2 bases from V and 5 bases from J, the junction contained 3 bases not matched to a gene. The CDR3 length is 15 residues. Germline loops: CDR1 MDHEN, CDR2 SYDVKM.

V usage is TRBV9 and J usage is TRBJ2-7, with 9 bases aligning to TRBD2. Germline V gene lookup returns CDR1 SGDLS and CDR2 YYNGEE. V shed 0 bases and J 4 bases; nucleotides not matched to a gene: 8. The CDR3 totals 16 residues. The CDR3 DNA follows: TGTGCCAGCAGCGTAGCTAAGGGACTAGCAGGATACGAGCAGTACTTC. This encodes CASSVAKGLAGYEQYF.

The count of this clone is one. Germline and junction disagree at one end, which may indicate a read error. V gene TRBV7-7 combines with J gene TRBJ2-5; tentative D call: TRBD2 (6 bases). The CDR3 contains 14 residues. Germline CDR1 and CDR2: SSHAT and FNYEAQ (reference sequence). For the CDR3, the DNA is TGTGCTAGCAGCCGAACGGGACTCGGGGAGACCCAGTACTTC. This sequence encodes CASSRTGLGETQYF.

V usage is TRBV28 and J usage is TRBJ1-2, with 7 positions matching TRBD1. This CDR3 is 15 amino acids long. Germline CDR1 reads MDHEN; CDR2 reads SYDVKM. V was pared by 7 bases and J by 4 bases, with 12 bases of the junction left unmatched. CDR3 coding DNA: TGTGCCAGCACCCCTTTCGGACAGGCTTTCTATGGCTACACCTTC. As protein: CASTPFGQAFYGYTF.

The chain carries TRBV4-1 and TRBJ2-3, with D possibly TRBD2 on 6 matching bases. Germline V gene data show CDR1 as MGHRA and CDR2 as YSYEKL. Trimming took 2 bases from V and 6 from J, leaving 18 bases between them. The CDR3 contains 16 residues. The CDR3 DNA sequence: TGCGCCAGCAGCCAACCACGCCGAGGGAGGCGGGATACGCAGTATTTT. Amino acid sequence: CASSQPRRGRRDTQYF.

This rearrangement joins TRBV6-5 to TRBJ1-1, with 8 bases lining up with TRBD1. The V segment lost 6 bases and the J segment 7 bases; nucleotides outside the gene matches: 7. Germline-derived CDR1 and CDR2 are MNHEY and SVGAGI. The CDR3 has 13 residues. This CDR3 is CASRFQGAVEAFF. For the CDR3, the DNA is TGTGCCAGCAGATTTCAGGGGGCGGTTGAAGCTTTCTTT.

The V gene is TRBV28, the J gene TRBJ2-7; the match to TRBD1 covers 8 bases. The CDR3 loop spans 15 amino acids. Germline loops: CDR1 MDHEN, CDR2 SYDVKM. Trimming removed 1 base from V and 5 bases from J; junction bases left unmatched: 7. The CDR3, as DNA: TGTGCCAGCAGTTTATATCCGGACAGGGAAGACGAGCAGTACTTC. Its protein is CASSLYPDREDEQYF.